The 26 T cell receptor beta chains below were found in one sample sequenced in a study of shared clonotypes between healthy human individuals (dated by TCRdb to 2018 to 2020). The library relied on the immunoSEQ multiplex PCR assay. TCRdb's version of the immuneACCESS table is confined to in-frame rearrangements and falls short of the full clone set. An unresolved V gene accounts for under half of the shortfall where checked; the remainder is of unknown origin. Recorded for this sample are more than 2,000,000 clones; around 90% of them occurred a single time. In total, the top ten clones hold over 0.12% of the sample. Specimen: naive CD4+ T cells sorted from blood. The sample's cell subset or site label is to be understood as: CD45RA+ positively selected. Source of these receptors: a man aged 18 to 29 in good health.

The V gene is TRBV10-2, the J gene TRBJ1-3; D is ambiguous. CDR1 and CDR2 from the germline V gene are WSHSY and SAAADI. This CDR3 contains 16 residues. V gave up 5 bases and J gave up 4 bases, with 18 bases separating them. The CDR3 DNA sequence: TGCGCCAGCAGTCGATTTCCGGAATACGGGGGAAACACCATATATTTT. It encodes CASSRFPEYGGNTIYF.

The DNA of the CDR3 is TGTGCCAGCAGCCAACGGTACTATGGCTACACCTTC. Translation gives CASSQRYYGYTF. This rearrangement joins TRBV2 to TRBJ1-2; D not resolved. From germline, CDR1 is SNHLY and CDR2 FYNNEI. V dropped 6 bases and J dropped 3 bases, with 8 bases sitting between them. This CDR3 region has 12 residues.

This sequence joins TRBV27 and TRBJ1-1, with TRBD1 as a possible D gene (6 bases). The germline CDR1 and CDR2 sequences are MNHEY and SMNVEV (reference sequence). V was shortened by 5 bases and J by 5 bases, with 15 bases between the two germline ends. The CDR3 length is 14 residues. In DNA, the CDR3 is TGTGCCAGCAGTCTAGGACCAAGGGGGACTGAAGCTTTCTTT. As protein: CASSLGPRGTEAFF.

V is TRBV28 and J is TRBJ1-4, with 9 positions matching TRBD1. V dropped 7 bases and J dropped 11; count of bases not matched to a gene: 14. The CDR3 length is 15 residues. Germline V gene lookup returns CDR1 MDHEN and CDR2 SYDVKM. CDR3 sequence (DNA): TGTGCCAGCACCTCCCCCGGGACAGGGCTTCGGAAACTGTTTTTT. Its translation is CASTSPGTGLRKLFF.

The CDR3 loop reads CASSPPGLEDEQYF. Written as DNA, the CDR3 is TGTGCCAGCAGTCCTCCCGGTTTGGAGGACGAGCAGTACTTC. This chain uses TRBV6-5 with TRBJ2-7; perhaps TRBD2 as D (5 bases). Trimming shortened V by 5 bases and J by 5 bases, and 16 bases separated the two germline ends. The germline V gene encodes CDR1 MNHEY and CDR2 SVGAGI. The CDR3 totals 14 residues.

V usage is TRBV30 and J usage is TRBJ2-5; 11 bases map to TRBD2. The length of the CDR3 is 16 residues. Looked up from germline, CDR1 is GTSNPN and CDR2 is SVGIG (reference sequence). Unmatched junction bases numbered 8, after V lost 0 bases and J lost 5 bases. The CDR3 nucleotides read TGTGCCTGGAGTGTTGGGACTAGCGGTCCGGGGGAGACCCAGTACTTC. Amino acid sequence: CAWSVGTSGPGETQYF. The full variable domain, rest sourced from reference TRBV30 and TRBJ2-5, is SQTIHQWPATLVQPVGSPLSLECTVEGTSNPNLYWYRQAAGRGLQLLFYSVGIGQISSEVPQNLSASRPQDRQFILSSKKLLLSDSGFYLCAWSVGTSGPGETQYFGPGTRLLVL.

Worth noting for this clone: The same CDR3 is also encoded by other DNA sequences in this sample. The chain carries TRBV11-2 and TRBJ2-7; 7 bases align to TRBD1. The CDR3 length is 14 residues. Germline CDR1 reads SGHAT; CDR2 reads FQNNGV. The V and J ends lost 4 bases and 2 bases, in that order; junction bases with no gene match: 5. Written as DNA, the CDR3 is TGTGCCAGCAGCTCGAGACAGGGACCCTACGAGCAGTACTTC. Its translation is CASSSRQGPYEQYF.

V is TRBV7-9 and J is TRBJ2-1; D unresolved. Trimming stripped 4 bases from V and 5 bases from J, with 15 bases between. In germline, CDR1 is SEHNR, CDR2 FQNEAQ (reference sequence). The CDR3 loop spans 15 amino acids. This chain's CDR3 is CASSSFLYPHNEQFF. Here the CDR3 DNA reads TGTGCCAGCAGCTCCTTTTTATACCCCCACAATGAGCAGTTCTTC.

The chain joins TRBV10-3 to TRBJ2-5; weak D call: TRBD2 (5 bases). Trimming pared 6 bases from V and 2 bases from J, leaving 13 bases between. Per germline, CDR1 ENHRY and CDR2 SYGVKD. The CDR3 runs 14 residues. The CDR3: CAIRPDLFQETQYF. CDR3 DNA: TGTGCCATCAGACCGGACTTATTTCAAGAGACCCAGTACTTC.

V usage is TRBV4-1 and J usage is TRBJ1-3; a possible D gene is TRBD1 (6 bases). CDR3 length: 17 amino acids. Trimming shortened V by 1 base and J by 1 base, and 14 bases separated the two germline ends. Germline V gives CDR1 MGHRA, CDR2 YSYEKL. The chain's CDR3 is CASSQVGAAGSGNTIYF. The CDR3 DNA follows: TGCGCCAGCAGCCAAGTGGGGGCAGCGGGGTCTGGAAACACCATATATTTT.

CDR3 DNA sequence: TGTGCCAGCAGTTACTCGAGCACAGGAGGGGGTACTGAAGCTTTCTTT. This translates into CASSYSSTGGGTEAFF. The rearrangement links TRBV6-6 to TRBJ1-1, with D tentatively TRBD1 (6 bases). From germline, CDR1 is MNHNY and CDR2 SVGAGI (reference sequence). The V end lost 0 bases, the J end lost 5 bases, and 16 bases lay between the germline ends. The CDR3 has 16 amino acids.

This rearrangement joins TRBV7-2 to TRBJ2-1; 11 nucleotides match TRBD2. V lost 1 base to trimming and J lost 0 bases; unmatched junction nucleotides: 8. The CDR3 has 19 residues. Germline V gene lookup returns CDR1 SGHTA and CDR2 FQGNSA. CDR3 coding DNA: TGTGCCAGCAGCTTAGACGGGGCTAGCGGGAGGAGCTCCTACAATGAGCAGTTCTTC. Amino acids: CASSLDGASGRSSYNEQFF.

Concerning this clone: Sequence at one end of the junction differs from germline and may be a read error. This chain links TRBV28 with TRBJ1-6, with D maybe TRBD1 (6 bases). Germline V gene sequence: CDR1 MDHEN, CDR2 SYDVKM. The CDR3 length is 15 residues. This chain's CDR3 is CVSRPDSSYNSPLHF. CDR3 DNA: TGTGTCAGCAGACCGGACAGCTCCTATAATTCACCCCTCCACTTT.

The chain links TRBV27 to TRBJ1-5; 11 positions match TRBD1. The germline V gene encodes CDR1 MNHEY and CDR2 SMNVEV (reference sequence). After removal of 6 bases from V and 6 bases from J, the junction contained 7 bases not matched to a gene. The CDR3 covers 15 residues. CDR3 protein: CASRPGTGGTQPQHF. The CDR3 region has the DNA TGTGCCAGCAGACCCGGGACAGGGGGAACTCAGCCCCAGCATTTT.

The rearrangement joins TRBV6-5 to TRBJ2-3; TRBD2 aligns across 11 bases. Trimming took 7 bases from V and 0 from J; bases not matched to a gene: 3. Germline CDR1 reads MNHEY; CDR2 reads SVGAGI. The CDR3 is made up of 15 amino acids. CDR3 region: CASTTSGSSTDTQYF. In DNA form, the CDR3 reads TGTGCCAGCACTACTAGCGGGAGTAGCACAGATACGCAGTATTTT.

This clone was seen only once. V gene TRBV5-1 combines with J gene TRBJ2-1; TRBD2 aligns across 16 bases. V lost 3 bases, J lost 5 bases, and 8 bases stayed unmatched. The length of the CDR3 is 18 residues. Germline CDR1 reads SGHRS; CDR2 reads YFSETQ. The DNA for the CDR3 is TGCGCCAGCAGCTACAGTACGGGACTAGCGGGAGGGCACAATGAGCAGTTCTTC. As protein: CASSYSTGLAGGHNEQFF.

The sample holds a few counts of this clone. The chain is built from TRBV6-5 and TRBJ1-6; 7 nucleotides agree with TRBD1. Trimming cost V 6 bases and J 7 bases; bases outside gene matches: 6. CDR3 length: 14 residues. The germline gives CDR1 MNHEY, CDR2 SVGAGI. The CDR3 nucleotides read TGTGCCAGCAGCCAGCGGGACAGAAATTCACCCCTCCACTTT. Amino acid sequence: CASSQRDRNSPLHF.

The genes are TRBV19 and TRBJ1-1, with D possibly matching TRBD1 (6 bases). This CDR3 comprises 14 residues. CDR1 is LNHDA and CDR2 is SQIVND in the germline V gene (reference sequence). V was clipped by 5 bases and J by 8 bases, with 18 bases between them. The DNA of the CDR3 is TGTGCCAGTAGTTTCGGACAGTGGTCCCCCGAAGCTTTCTTT. This codes for CASSFGQWSPEAFF. Supplemented by reference TRBV19 and TRBJ1-1, the full variable domain reads DGGITQSPKYLFRKEGQNVTLSCEQNLNHDAMYWYRQDPGQGLRLIYYSQIVNDFQKGDIAEGYSVSREKKESFPLTVTSAQKNPTAFYLCASSFGQWSPEAFFGQGTRLTVV.

The chain joins TRBV21-1 to TRBJ2-3; TRBD2, the table's D call, lacks a check against the DNA. TRBV21-1 corresponds to a pseudogene. The CDR3 spans 16 residues. CDR3 amino acids: CASSNGTSGRSDTQYF. The CDR3 bases are TGTGCCAGCAGCAATGGGACTAGCGGGAGGTCAGATACGCAGTATTTT.

The chain is built from TRBV9 and TRBJ1-1, with a possible D match to TRBD1 (5 bases). Germline CDR1 is SGDLS and CDR2 is YYNGEE. This CDR3 has 13 amino acids. V lost 7 bases and J 3 bases, leaving 13 bases between the germline ends. CDR3 DNA: TGTGCCAGCGGGCATCTGGGGGACACTGAAGCTTTCTTT. Translating it yields CASGHLGDTEAFF. Full variable domain (rest looked up from reference TRBV9 and TRBJ1-1): DSGVTQTPKHLITATGQRVTLRCSPRSGDLSVYWYQQSLDQGLQFLIQYYNGEERAKGNILERFSAQQFPDLHSELNLSSLELGDSALYFCASGHLGDTEAFFGQGTRLTVV.

The count of this clone is one. The V call is TRBV6-4, the J call TRBJ2-7; 7 nucleotides line up with TRBD2. The germline V gene encodes CDR1 MRHNA and CDR2 SNTAGT. The CDR3 is made up of 15 amino acids. V shed 3 bases, J shed 6 bases, and the junction held 11 bases outside the gene matches. The CDR3: CASSEGGETVREQYF. The CDR3 DNA follows: TGTGCCAGCAGTGAGGGAGGGGAGACGGTACGCGAGCAGTACTTC.

This chain connects TRBV5-6 to TRBJ2-1; 11 nucleotides agree with TRBD2. The J segment lost 0 bases and the V segment lost 4 bases, leaving 6 bases of the junction unmatched. Germline V lookup: CDR1 SGHDT, CDR2 YYEEEE. The CDR3 runs 17 residues. The DNA for the CDR3 is TGTGCCAGCAGCCGGACTAGCGGGTTGAGCTCCTACAATGAGCAGTTCTTC. Translated, it gives CASSRTSGLSSYNEQFF.

This clone was observed a single time. The chain recombines TRBV28 with TRBJ1-1; D not certain. The V and J ends lost 6 bases and 6 bases respectively, with 14 bases between them. Germline V CDR1 and CDR2: MDHEN, SYDVKM. This CDR3 region has 13 residues. In nucleotides, the CDR3 is TGTGCCAGCAGAGGGCACGGAGACTCTGAAGCTTTCTTT. It translates to CASRGHGDSEAFF.

CDR3 protein: CASSPPARVRTDTQYF. DNA of the CDR3: TGTGCCAGCTCACCACCAGCCAGGGTCCGCACAGATACGCAGTATTTT. This sequence joins TRBV18 and TRBJ2-3, with D perhaps TRBD1 (5 bases). The V gene lost 0 bases and the J gene lost 1 base, with 11 bases spanning the gap. The CDR3 runs 16 residues. Looked up from germline, CDR1 is KGHSH and CDR2 is LQKENI.

Worth noting for this clone: The same CDR3 arises from other DNA sequences in this sample as well. The J gene is TRBJ2-3, the V gene TRBV30; weak D call: TRBD2 (7 bases). The CDR3 runs 14 residues. Germline assignment: CDR1 GTSNPN and CDR2 SVGIG (reference sequence). V dropped 0 bases and J dropped 2 bases, with 9 bases sitting between them. The CDR3 region has the DNA TGTGCCTGGAGTGTGGGGGGGGCCACAGATACGCAGTATTTT. Protein sequence: CAWSVGGATDTQYF.

The chain combines TRBV20-1 with TRBJ2-3; D not resolved. Trimming took off 7 bases at V and 5 bases at J, with 10 bases between the two ends. CDR1 and CDR2 (germline): DFQATT, SNEGSKA (reference sequence). The CDR3 totals 11 residues. The chain's CDR3 is CSGYAGDTQYF. CDR3 nucleotide sequence: TGCAGTGGCTACGCAGGAGATACGCAGTATTTT.